These T cell receptor beta chains were read from a single sample in a study of blood T cells in healthy people across ages. TCRdb re-called the 5' RACE reads with MiXCR, one entry per CDR3 protein. The repertoire includes fewer than 900,000 distinct CDR3 sequences, roughly 40% of them detected once, and 10% to 15% sits in the top ten. Input material: blood. Receptor source: a young man in good health. The CDR3 runs from the conserved cysteine through the conserved F or W. D genes are given only for firm matches. Not every row has a clone size; where given, it reads once, few, many or a size class.

D: TRBD1; J: TRBJ1-6; size: .; V: TRBV12-3/TRBV12-4; DNA: TGTGCCAGCAGTTCCCGACAGGGCCCCACGGCCCTCCACTTT; CDR3: CASSSRQGPTALHF
D: .; J: TRBJ2-3; size: few; V: TRBV5-1; DNA: TGCGCCAGCAGGTTTGCCTTCCTTGGCCCAGATACGCAGTATTTT; CDR3: CASRFAFLGPDTQYF
D: TRBD2; J: TRBJ2-5; size: few; V: TRBV2; DNA: TGTGCCAGCAGTGAAGTTCTAGCGGGGCTACAAGAGACCCAGTACTTC; CDR3: CASSEVLAGLQETQYF
D: TRBD1; J: TRBJ2-4; size: few; V: TRBV2; DNA: TGTGCCAGCAGCACCGGGACAGGGGCCAAAAACATTCAGTACTTC; CDR3: CASSTGTGAKNIQYF
D: .; J: TRBJ2-7; size: .; V: TRBV5-5; DNA: TGTGCCAGCAGCTCCCCCCCGTCGGGCACCTACAATGAGCAGTACTTC; CDR3: CASSSPPSGTYNEQYF
D: .; J: TRBJ1-1; size: many; V: TRBV29-1; DNA: TGCAGCGTTGACCGAGGGAACACTGAAGCTTTCTTT; CDR3: CSVDRGNTEAFF
D: .; J: TRBJ2-7; size: many; V: TRBV29-1; DNA: TGCAGCGTTGTGTCCGATAACTACGAGCAGTACTTC; CDR3: CSVVSDNYEQYF
D: .; J: TRBJ2-1; size: many; V: TRBV4-3; DNA: TGCGCCAGCAGCCAAGGACCTAACAATGAGCAGTTCTTC; CDR3: CASSQGPNNEQFF
D: TRBD1; J: TRBJ2-7; size: few; V: TRBV7-9; DNA: TGTGCCAGCAGCATGGGACAGAGCTCCTACGAGCAGTACTTC; CDR3: CASSMGQSSYEQYF
D: .; J: TRBJ1-2; size: many; V: TRBV5-1; DNA: TGCGCCAGCAGCTTGGGATCGGGCAACAGCTATGGCTACACCTTC; CDR3: CASSLGSGNSYGYTF
D: TRBD2; J: TRBJ2-1; size: .; V: TRBV5-6; DNA: TGTGCCAGCAGCTTGTGGCTAGCGGCCTACAATGAGCAGTTCTTC; CDR3: CASSLWLAAYNEQFF
D: .; J: TRBJ1-5; size: .; V: TRBV12-3/TRBV12-4; DNA: TGTGCCAGCAGGCACTCCGATGGCAATCAGCCCCAGCATTTT; CDR3: CASRHSDGNQPQHF
D: TRBD2; J: TRBJ2-7; size: .; V: TRBV10-2; DNA: TGCGCCAGCAGTGAGCTTGAGCGGGGGGACTGGTACGAGCAGTACTTC; CDR3: CASSELERGDWYEQYF
D: .; J: TRBJ1-2; size: .; V: TRBV27; DNA: TGTGCCAGCAGTTTATCGGCAGGGGATTATGGCTACACCTTC; CDR3: CASSLSAGDYGYTF
D: .; J: TRBJ2-7; size: few; V: TRBV20-1; DNA: TGCAGTGACGGGTCGGGGCTCTGCACGTTGGTCTACGAGCAGTACTTC; CDR3: CSDGSGLCTLVYEQYF
D: .; J: TRBJ1-4; size: .; V: TRBV25-1; DNA: TGTGCCAGCAGTGATGCAGGGCTCCTACATGAAAAACTGTTTTTT; CDR3: CASSDAGLLHEKLFF
D: .; J: TRBJ2-1; size: .; V: TRBV5-1; DNA: TGCGCCAGCAGATCCCGTGAATGGGGAGGTAAACCCTACAATGAGCAGTTCTTC; CDR3: CASRSREWGGKPYNEQFF
D: .; J: TRBJ1-1; size: .; V: TRBV20-1; DNA: TGCAGTGCTAGAATCCGGGGCACTGAAGCTTTCTTT; CDR3: CSARIRGTEAFF
D: .; J: TRBJ2-7; size: once; V: TRBV20-1; DNA: TGCAGTGCCGAGACAGGGGGGAGCGGGGGGTTCTCCTACGAGCAGTACTTC; CDR3: CSAETGGSGGFSYEQYF
D: .; J: TRBJ2-3; size: .; V: TRBV20-1; DNA: TGCAGTGCTAGCGCAGGGGAAGGCACAGATACGCAGTATTTT; CDR3: CSASAGEGTDTQYF
D: .; J: TRBJ2-4; size: few; V: TRBV7-8; DNA: TGTGCCAGCAGCGGCGGGACACCAGCCAAAAACATTCAGTACTTC; CDR3: CASSGGTPAKNIQYF
D: .; J: TRBJ2-3; size: few; V: TRBV7-3; DNA: TGTGCCAGCAGCTCGTTAAGGGCGGATACGCAGTATTTT; CDR3: CASSSLRADTQYF
D: .; J: TRBJ1-5; size: .; V: TRBV15; DNA: TGTGCCACCAGCGAGGAAGGGGTCAATCAGCCCCAGCATTTT; CDR3: CATSEEGVNQPQHF